These 30 T cell receptor beta chains share one sample of origin, sequenced in a study of tumor-infiltrating lymphocytes in primary liver carcinoma. The template, about 550 ng total RNA, yielded TCR beta cDNA made with a constant-region primer. Modified slightly, ARM-PCR produced TCR beta libraries over three nested multiplex PCR rounds. The study ran its first two PCR rounds for approximately 10 cycles each, using TRBV1-TRBV30 forward primers and a C-beta reverse primer. TCRdb fed the multiplex PCR reads into MiXCR, producing one record per CDR3 protein. The sample has about 120,000 distinct CDR3 sequences, approximately 70% seen once. Unsorted bulk tissue (roughly 18-32 mg) underwent RNA and DNA co-extraction. Sequencing was performed on liver tumor tissue from sampling region 1. As to subset: tumor region T1, superior pole. These receptors came from a woman in her fifties or sixties with primary liver carcinoma and hepatitis B virus infection.

Regarding this clonotype: The junction departs from the called germline gene at one end, perhaps through a read error. The chain employs TRBV11-2 and TRBJ2-1, with 8 bases that match TRBD2. The CDR3 is 18 residues long. Per the germline V gene, CDR1 is SGHAT and CDR2 is FQNNGV. This CDR3 is CASSFGLAGGRVVNEQSF. The CDR3 nucleotides read TGTGCCAGCAGCTTTGGACTAGCTGGAGGGCGAGTCGTGAATGAGCAGTCCTTC.

Only a few counts were recorded for this clonotype. The chain uses TRBV7-9 and TRBJ1-1; D gene unclear. Trimming cost V 6 bases and J 1 base, with 15 bases left between them. In germline, CDR1 is SEHNR, CDR2 FQNEAQ (reference sequence). The CDR3 consists of 15 residues. CDR3 nucleotide sequence: TGTGCCAGCAGACACGAAAAGAGAGCGAACACTGAAGCTTTCTTT. It is translated as CASRHEKRANTEAFF.

The rearrangement joins TRBV12-3 or TRBV12-4 to TRBJ1-4; 7 bases agree with TRBD1. The CDR3 sequence is 17 residues long. CDR3 loop: CISSPNPGQSTNEKLFF. The CDR3 bases are TGTATCAGCAGTCCAAACCCGGGACAGTCAACTAATGAAAAACTGTTTTTT.

In the case of this clonotype: Relative to the germline gene, one junction end is altered; a read error may explain this. The rearrangement links TRBV28 to TRBJ2-1; tentatively, D is TRBD2 (6 bases). The CDR3 covers 18 residues. Germline V gives CDR1 MDHEN, CDR2 SYDVKM. This CDR3 reads CVSSPAGWGESSYNEQFF. The CDR3 DNA sequence: TGTGTCAGCAGCCCCGCAGGTTGGGGGGAGAGCTCCTACAATGAGCAGTTCTTC. The variable domain in full, with the rest retrieved from reference TRBV28 and TRBJ2-1, is DVKVTQSSRYLVKRTGEKVFLECVQDMDHENMFWYRQDPGLGLRLIYFSYDVKMKEKGDIPEGYSVSREKKERFSLILESASTNQTSMYLCVSSPAGWGESSYNEQFFGPGTRLTVL.

V and J are TRBV5-1 and TRBJ2-3; 8 nucleotides agree with TRBD1. Germline CDR1 reads SGHRS; CDR2 reads YFSETQ. The CDR3 covers 14 residues. V lost 7 bases, J lost 4 bases, and 8 bases stayed unmatched. The chain's CDR3 is CASSRQGPADTQYF. DNA of the CDR3: TGCGCCAGCTCTCGACAGGGGCCGGCAGATACGCAGTATTTT.

Turning to this clonotype: An end of the junction does not agree with germline; a read error may underlie this. V gene TRBV11-2 combines with J gene TRBJ2-7; 10 bases are a match to TRBD1. CDR3 length equals 15 residues. Germline assignment: CDR1 SGHAT and CDR2 FQNNGV. For the CDR3, the DNA is TGTGCTAGCAGCTTAGCCGGGACAGGGGAGTACGATCAGTACTTC. It codes for CASSLAGTGEYDQYF.

The V call is TRBV5-1, the J call TRBJ1-4; 7 bases agree with TRBD1. Germline lookup yields CDR1 SGHRS and CDR2 YFSETQ. V was pared by 4 bases and J by 5 bases, with 5 bases of the junction left unmatched. The CDR3 consists of 14 residues. CDR3: CASSPLTGNEKLFF. DNA for the CDR3: TGCGCCAGCAGCCCTCTGACAGGGAATGAAAAACTGTTTTTT.

A word on this clonotype: At one boundary the junction diverges from the germline segment, which might be a read error. J is TRBJ2-3 and V is TRBV11-2; tentatively, D is TRBD1 or TRBD2 (5 bases each). The CDR3 length is 15 residues. The germline V gene encodes CDR1 SGHAT and CDR2 FQNNGV. The CDR3 coding sequence is TGCGCCAGCAGCTTAGATCGGGGCCGCACAGGTACGCAGTATTTT. Amino acids: CASSLDRGRTGTQYF.

About this clonotype itself: This may be a read error, as it is one base from a much larger clone. V and J are TRBV6-1 and TRBJ2-5; no clear D gene. From germline, CDR1 is MNHNS and CDR2 SASEGT. This CDR3 is built from 14 residues. The CDR3 sequence: CATSVARVQETQYF. In DNA, the CDR3 is TGTGCCACCAGTGTGGCTAGGGTACAAGAGACCCAGTACTTC.

Notes on this clonotype: A read error may account for a junction end that differs from germline. This chain uses TRBV6-6 with TRBJ2-7; TRBD1 or TRBD2 may be the D gene (5 bases each). CDR3 length: 13 amino acids. CDR1 is MNHNY, CDR2 SVGAGI, per germline (reference sequence). Written as DNA, the CDR3 is TGTGCCAGCAGCACGGGGCAGGGCTACGAGCATTACTTC. This encodes CASSTGQGYEHYF.

As concerns this clonotype: A read error may account for a junction end that differs from germline. V is TRBV6-5 and J is TRBJ1-1, with D uncertain. The CDR3 has 12 amino acids. CDR1 is MNHEY, CDR2 SVGAGI, per germline. In nucleotides, the CDR3 is TGTGCCAGCACCGGGCTAGGAACTGAAGCTCTCTTT. Translated, it gives CASTGLGTEALF.

Of note for this clonotype: A much larger clone is a single base away; this may be a read error. V gene TRBV6-1 combines with J gene TRBJ2-5; 7 bases are a match to TRBD2. The CDR3 is 14 amino acids. Germline-derived CDR1 and CDR2 are MNHNS and SASEGT. This CDR3 reads CTSTGLLLGETQYF. CDR3 coding DNA: TGTACCAGCACGGGACTATTACTTGGGGAGACCCAGTACTTC.

As for this clonotype: This may arise from a read error, as a much more abundant clone is one base away. The V and J genes are TRBV4-1 and TRBJ2-1, with 9 nucleotides matching TRBD2. V trimming: 4 bases; J trimming: 7 bases; junction bases outside the gene matches: 11. Germline V gives CDR1 MGHRA, CDR2 YSYEKL. The CDR3 sequence is 16 residues long. In DNA, the CDR3 is TGCGCCAGCAGCCCGCGACTAGCGGAATTCGAGAATGAGCAGTTCTTC. This codes for CASSPRLAEFENEQFF.

This chain uses TRBV2 with TRBJ2-2; no clear D gene. The V gene's germline CDR1 is SNHLY and CDR2 FYNNEI. This CDR3 contains 11 residues. Trimming took 6 bases from V and 5 from J, leaving 4 bases between them. The CDR3 nucleotides read TGTGCCAGCAGCGGGACCGGGGAGCTGTTTTTT. Protein sequence: CASSGTGELFF. Variable domain in full (rest from reference TRBV2 and TRBJ2-2): EPEVTQTPSHQVTQMGQEVILRCVPISNHLYFYWYRQILGQKVEFLVSFYNNEISEKSEIFDDQFSVERPDGSNFTLKIRSTKLEDSAMYFCASSGTGELFFGEGSRLTVL.

The V gene is TRBV5-1, the J gene TRBJ2-7; D is undetermined. From germline, CDR1 is SGHRS and CDR2 YFSETQ. The CDR3 is made up of 15 amino acids. V was pared by 0 bases and J by 5 bases, with 15 bases between. This CDR3 is CASSLDVGVSDEQYF. CDR3 nucleotides: TGCGCCAGCAGCTTGGATGTTGGGGTTTCTGACGAGCAGTACTTC.

The genes are TRBV28 and TRBJ2-7; the D gene is possibly TRBD2 (6 bases). Germline values: CDR1 MDHEN, CDR2 SYDVKM. The CDR3 consists of 14 residues. The V gene lost 8 bases and the J gene lost 7 bases, with 21 bases spanning the gap. CDR3 in DNA: TGTGCCAGCCACACAGTTCCGGGACTGGAGGAGCAGTACTTC. Translation: CASHTVPGLEEQYF.

The rearrangement uses TRBV11-2 and TRBJ1-1, with D hard to call. The V gene's germline CDR1 is SGHAT and CDR2 FQNNGV. This CDR3 is 13 amino acids long. The germline V and J ends were trimmed by 2 bases and 2 bases, with 6 bases remaining between them. The CDR3 is CASSLPHNTEAFF. As DNA, the CDR3 is TGTGCCAGCAGCTTACCACATAACACTGAAGCTTTCTTT.

This clonotype was counted ten times or more. The chain has TRBV4-2 and TRBJ2-5, with 12 nucleotides matching TRBD2. Germline trimming cut 2 bases from V and 0 bases from J; bases unmatched to any gene: 7. Germline V gene lookup returns CDR1 LGHNA and CDR2 YNFKEQ. There are 18 residues in the CDR3. CDR3 DNA sequence: TGTGCCAGCAGCCAACCCCTAGCGGGAGGGGGGTACCAAGAGACCCAGTACTTC. Translating it yields CASSQPLAGGGYQETQYF.

As for this clonotype: The junction departs from germline at one end; a sequencing error may be responsible. The J gene is TRBJ2-1, the V gene TRBV6-5; tentatively, D is TRBD2 (6 bases). This CDR3 has 14 amino acids. Germline V CDR1 and CDR2: MNHEY, SVGAGI. The CDR3 DNA reads as TGTGTCAGCAGTCGGGGTAGCGGTTTGAATGAGCAGTTCTTC. It specifies CVSSRGSGLNEQFF.

In this sample, this clonotype turned up once. It may be a read error: a sequence one base away is much more abundant. The chain carries TRBV6-1 and TRBJ1-1, with unresolved D. The germline gives CDR1 MNHNS, CDR2 SASEGT. V shed 2 bases and J shed 11 bases, with 12 bases lying between them. The CDR3 covers 12 residues. Written as DNA, the CDR3 is TGTGCCAGCAGTGAATCTTTTTATGAGGCTTTCTTT. Translation: CASSESFYEAFF.

For the CDR3, the DNA is TGTGCCAGCAGATTCCCCTGGGGTCCCAGCGGGAGTGGGGCAGATACGCAGTATTTT. Protein product: CASRFPWGPSGSGADTQYF. The J gene is TRBJ2-3, the V gene TRBV11-2; 8 bases map to TRBD2. The germline V gene has CDR1 SGHAT and CDR2 FQNNGV. V lost 6 bases to trimming and J lost 4 bases; unmatched junction nucleotides: 21. This CDR3 region has 19 residues.

This clonotype appeared a few times. A read error is possible here, since a much larger clone lies one base away. The gene calls are TRBV29-1 and TRBJ1-1, with 7 bases aligning to TRBD1. Germline V gene data show CDR1 as SQVTM and CDR2 as ANQGSEA. The CDR3 spans 13 residues. The CDR3 here is CSVAVTGNTGAFF. The CDR3 nucleotides read TGCAGCGTTGCTGTGACAGGGAACACTGGAGCTTTCTTT.

In this sample, this clonotype turned up many times. The rearrangement links TRBV6-6 to TRBJ2-1, with 14 bases fitting TRBD2. CDR3 length: 18 amino acids. The V gene end was trimmed by 2 bases and the J gene end by 6 bases; junction bases not matched to a gene: 9. Germline V gene lookup returns CDR1 MNHNY and CDR2 SVGAGI (reference sequence). CDR3 nucleotides: TGTGCCAGCAGTTACACATCTGGACTAGCGGGAGGAGTCAATGAGCAGTTCTTC. Residues: CASSYTSGLAGGVNEQFF.

The V gene is TRBV9, the J gene TRBJ2-7; D call uncertain. Trimming pared 3 bases from V and 2 bases from J, leaving 9 bases between. CDR1 and CDR2 (germline): SGDLS, YYNGEE. CDR3 length: 13 amino acids. As DNA, the CDR3 is TGTGCCAGCAGCGCGGGCGACGCCTACGAGCAGTACTTC. Its translation: CASSAGDAYEQYF.

This clonotype has a count of ten or more. V and J are TRBV12-3 or TRBV12-4 and TRBJ1-1; D not resolved. Trimming pared 2 bases from V and 5 bases from J, leaving 9 bases between. The length of the CDR3 is 13 residues. The CDR3 is CASSLSSGTEAFF. CDR3 bases: TGTGCCAGCAGTTTATCCTCGGGAACTGAAGCTTTCTTT.

This clonotype occurred once. The chain combines TRBV11-2 with TRBJ2-1; a possible D gene is TRBD1 (5 bases). Germline CDR1 is SGHAT and CDR2 is FQNNGV. The CDR3 extends over 14 amino acids. Trimming left V 10 bases short and J 4 bases short, with 17 bases between. CDR3 residues: CANRLEGFYNEQFF. The CDR3 bases are TGTGCCAACAGGTTAGAAGGGTTTTACAATGAGCAGTTCTTC.

This clonotype was picked up a small number of times. This sequence may be a read error, since a much larger clone differs from it by one base. The V call is TRBV30, the J call TRBJ2-3, with 9 nucleotides matching TRBD2. The CDR3 length is 15 residues. Germline lookup yields CDR1 GTSNPN and CDR2 SVGIG (reference sequence). CDR3 nucleotide sequence: TGTGCCTGGAGTGTGGGTAGCGGGAGATCAGATATGCAGTATTTT. The encoded protein is CAWSVGSGRSDMQYF.

Notes on this clonotype: A read error may explain this, as a much larger clone is one base away. The V call is TRBV10-3, the J call TRBJ2-7, with unresolved D. Per the germline V gene, CDR1 is ENHRY and CDR2 is SYGVKD. This CDR3 has 14 residues. The CDR3 nucleotides are TGTACCATCAGTGTGGCTGAGAGCTCCTACGAGCAGTACTTC. It yields the protein CTISVAESSYEQYF.

This clonotype was picked up many times. The chain combines TRBV7-9 with TRBJ2-7, with 7 bases identical to TRBD2. With 4 bases clipped from V and 2 bases from J, the junction kept 5 bases outside the gene matches. Germline CDR1 and CDR2: SEHNR and FQNEAQ (reference sequence). This CDR3 region has 14 residues. DNA of the CDR3: TGTGCCAGCAGCTCCCGGACTAGACCCTACGAGCAGTACTTC. Encoded protein: CASSSRTRPYEQYF.

As concerns this clonotype: Being one base from a much bigger clone, this may be a read error. J is TRBJ1-2 and V is TRBV12-3 or TRBV12-4; D possibly corresponds to TRBD1 (5 bases). The CDR3 extends over 12 amino acids. V dropped 7 bases and J dropped 8 bases, with 14 bases sitting between them. The CDR3 nucleotides are TGTGCCAGCACGAGGGACTTGACGGGCTACACCTTC. Translation gives CASTRDLTGYTF.